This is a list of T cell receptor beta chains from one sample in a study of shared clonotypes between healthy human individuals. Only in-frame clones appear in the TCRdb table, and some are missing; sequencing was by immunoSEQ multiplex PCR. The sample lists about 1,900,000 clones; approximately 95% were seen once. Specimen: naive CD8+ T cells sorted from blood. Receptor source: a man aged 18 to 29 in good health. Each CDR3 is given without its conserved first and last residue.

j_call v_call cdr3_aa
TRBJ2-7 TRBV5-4 ASSLESSGVGYEQY
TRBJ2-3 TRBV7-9 ASSSGIDTQY
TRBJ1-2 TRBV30 AWSEPLLLGQLNYGYT
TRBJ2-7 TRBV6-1 ASSGGSTYEQY
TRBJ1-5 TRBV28 ASSADSNQPQH
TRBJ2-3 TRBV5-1 ASSLFGLALTTSTDTQY
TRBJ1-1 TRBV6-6 ASSYSIRVGDTEAF
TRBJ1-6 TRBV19 ASSIWSSYNSPLH
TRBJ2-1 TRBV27 ASSILDPGGGSYNEQF
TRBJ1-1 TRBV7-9 ASSLEGLGGVNTEAF
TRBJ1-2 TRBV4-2 ASSQEFTLDGYT
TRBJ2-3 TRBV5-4 ASSFGSRGISDTQY
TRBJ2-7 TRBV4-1 ASSQGLRYEQY
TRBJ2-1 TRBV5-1 ASSFAGGLYNEQF
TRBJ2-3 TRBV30 AWSVGRDISTDTQY
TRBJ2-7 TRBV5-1 ASSLDGTGASYEQY
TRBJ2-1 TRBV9 ASSVSGRVIDEQF
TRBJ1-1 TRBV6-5 ASSYSTATEAF
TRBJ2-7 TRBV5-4 ASSGDGRASSERY
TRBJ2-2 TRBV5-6 ASRLQGARETGELF
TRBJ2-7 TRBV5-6 ASSLAGGREYEQY
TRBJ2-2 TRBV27 ASSLSEGARTNTGELF
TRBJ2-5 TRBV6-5 ASRGDNEGTQY
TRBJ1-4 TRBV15 ATSQGAEANEKLF
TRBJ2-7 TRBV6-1 ASSPNIYEQY
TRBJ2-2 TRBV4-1 ANYPGGELF
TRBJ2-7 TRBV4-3 ASSQDGPSGIYEQY
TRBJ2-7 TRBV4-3 ASSQEAATNYYEQY
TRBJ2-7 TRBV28 ASSPLGLYEQY
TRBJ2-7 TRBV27 ASSPFGGDYEQY
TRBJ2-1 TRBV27 ASRDPTSHNEQF
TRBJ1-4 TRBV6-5 ASSYSIQIEKLF